A selection of T cell receptor beta chains follows, all from one sample in a study of control samples from healthy donors and cancer patients. Clones were sequenced by immunoSEQ multiplex PCR, and TCRdb holds only the in-frame ones, with some missing. The data contain about 130,000 clones, approximately 90% of them seen just once; the ten biggest clones take up 3.2%. Sequenced: blood. Every receptor here comes from a man in his fifties or sixties in good health. The CDR3 runs from the conserved cysteine through the conserved F or W. Fields, in order: J gene, D gene, V gene, clone size, CDR3 DNA, CDR3 protein. D genes are given only for firm matches. Size tells how often a clone was seen (once, few, many) or the class of an expanded clone, and some rows leave it out.

>TRBJ2-2|TRBD2|TRBV19|.
TGTGCCAGTAGCAACGGGAGGGGGGGCGCCGGGGAGCTGTTTTTT
CASSNGRGGAGELFF
>TRBJ1-2|.|TRBV6-2/TRBV6-3|.
TGTGCCAGCAGTCCAGTCCTCTTTGGCTACACCTTC
CASSPVLFGYTF
>TRBJ2-7|.|TRBV11-3|.
TGTGCCAGCAGCTTGGGAGCCTCCGAGCAGTACTTC
CASSLGASEQYF
>TRBJ1-1|.|TRBV27|.
TGTGCCAGCAGCCTACAGAGGAACACTGAAGCTTTCTTT
CASSLQRNTEAFF
>TRBJ2-3|.|TRBV9|.
TGTGCCAGCAGCGCCACTCCCCGACCCGCCATTGATACGCAGTATTTT
CASSATPRPAIDTQYF
>TRBJ1-4|.|TRBV30|.
TGTGCCTGGAGCCTGGACAGTGGTGAAAAACTGTTTTTT
CAWSLDSGEKLFF
>TRBJ2-2|.|TRBV11-3|once
TGTGCCAGCAGCTTAGGACACGCTAACACCGGGGAGCTGTTTTTT
CASSLGHANTGELFF
>TRBJ2-7|TRBD2|TRBV28|few
TGTGCCAGCAGTTATAGCGGGGGGCGTCAAGAGCAGTACTTC
CASSYSGGRQEQYF
>TRBJ2-7|.|TRBV11-2|.
TGTGCCAGCAGCTTAGGTCAGTCCTACGAGCAGTACTTC
CASSLGQSYEQYF
>TRBJ1-2|.|TRBV6-1|.
TGTGCCAGCAGTGAAGCGCAAGGGGCCAGGTATGGCTACACCTTC
CASSEAQGARYGYTF
>TRBJ2-6|.|TRBV7-2|once
TGTGCCAGCAGCTTAGACGGGTCTGGGGCCAACGTCCTGACTTTC
CASSLDGSGANVLTF
>TRBJ2-1|TRBD2|TRBV7-9|.
TGTGCCAGCAGCCCCCTAGGCGGGGGTGTCTACAATGAGCAGTTCTTC
CASSPLGGGVYNEQFF
>TRBJ2-1|.|TRBV7-3|once
TGTGCCAGCAGCCCCCAGGCCCGGGCGGCCTACAATGAGCAGTTCTTC
CASSPQARAAYNEQFF
>TRBJ2-7|.|TRBV27|.
TGTGCCAGCACCCCGGGGGACGGAAACTCCTACGAGCAGTACTTC
CASTPGDGNSYEQYF
>TRBJ2-7|TRBD2|TRBV19|.
TGTGCCAGTAGTAAACCGGGACTAGCGTCCTACGAGCAGTACTTC
CASSKPGLASYEQYF
>TRBJ1-1|.|TRBV30|.
TGTGCCTGGAGTGTGGGTCTGACAAACACCAAAAACACTGAAGCTTTCTTT
CAWSVGLTNTKNTEAFF
>TRBJ1-6|.|TRBV11-2|.
TGTGCCAGCAATCAGTTTAGACCCGATAATTCACCCCTCCACTTT
CASNQFRPDNSPLHF
>TRBJ1-5|.|TRBV7-2|.
TGTGCCAGCAGCCCCTGGACACTTACACTCGGGAATCAGCCCCAGCATTTT
CASSPWTLTLGNQPQHF
>TRBJ2-7|TRBD1|TRBV9|.
TGTGCCAGCAGCCGAGGGACAGGGGCGAGCGAGCAGTACTTC
CASSRGTGASEQYF
>TRBJ2-7|TRBD1|TRBV6-6|.
TGTGCCAGCAGACAGGGACAGGGGGTACCCGAGCAGTACTTC
CASRQGQGVPEQYF
>TRBJ2-7|TRBD1|TRBV7-9|.
TGTGCCAGCAGCAAAACAGGGACAGCCTACGAGCAGTACTTC
CASSKTGTAYEQYF
>TRBJ2-7|TRBD2|TRBV11-2|.
TGTGCCAGCAGCTTAGGAATAGCGGGGACCTACGAGCAGTACTTC
CASSLGIAGTYEQYF
>TRBJ1-5|.|TRBV27|few
TGTGCCAGCAGCTCATGGGATGCGCTAGGTCAGCCCCAGCATTTT
CASSSWDALGQPQHF
>TRBJ1-1|.|TRBV24-1|.
TGTGCCACCAGTGATCGAAGAGGGGCTGAAGCTTTCTTT
CATSDRRGAEAFF
>TRBJ1-4|.|TRBV28|.
TGTGCCAGCAGTTTACCGCAGGGTAATGAAAAACTGTTTTTT
CASSLPQGNEKLFF
>TRBJ2-3|TRBD2|TRBV7-2|.
TGTGCCAGCAGCTTCGGACTAGCGGGGGGGATAGATACGCAGTATTTT
CASSFGLAGGIDTQYF
>TRBJ2-7|.|TRBV21-1|.
TGTGCCAGCAGCAAATCTCCACAGGGGAACTCCTACGAGCAGTACTTC
CASSKSPQGNSYEQYF
>TRBJ2-2|TRBD1|TRBV30|.
TGTGCCTGGGCGACAGGGTCCGATGGCGGGGAGCTGTTTTTT
CAWATGSDGGELFF
>TRBJ1-3|.|TRBV30|.
TGTGCCTGGAATGGCAGGATCTCTGGAAACACCATATATTTT
CAWNGRISGNTIYF
>TRBJ1-2|TRBD1|TRBV19|.
TGTGCCAGTAGTACCCCCCGGACAGGGGGTTCCTATGGCTACACCTTC
CASSTPRTGGSYGYTF
>TRBJ2-1|TRBD2|TRBV5-1|.
TGCGCCAGCAGCTTGCCGGTTGGTGCGGGGGTGTTCTCCAATGAGCAGTTCTTC
CASSLPVGAGVFSNEQFF
>TRBJ1-2|TRBD1|TRBV18|.
TGTGCCAGCTCCTGGGGCGACGGGACAGGGGGCTATGGCTACACCTTC
CASSWGDGTGGYGYTF
>TRBJ2-6|.|TRBV7-3|few
TGTGCCAGCAGCTACCCGGGGGCCAACGTCCTGACTTTC
CASSYPGANVLTF
>TRBJ1-3|.|TRBV4-1|.
TGCGCCAGCAGCCAAGGATCGAGGAACACCATATATTTT
CASSQGSRNTIYF
>TRBJ1-1|TRBD1|TRBV5-1|.
TGCGCCAGCAGCTGGGGACAGGGGAACACTGAAGCTTTCTTT
CASSWGQGNTEAFF
>TRBJ2-1|TRBD2|TRBV9|.
TGTGCCAGCAGCTCGGGACTAGCGGGGAGGAATGAGCAGTTCTTC
CASSSGLAGRNEQFF
>TRBJ1-5|.|TRBV12-3/TRBV12-4|.
TGTGCCAGCAGTTTATTAAGTAATCAGCCCCAGCATTTT
CASSLLSNQPQHF
>TRBJ2-3|TRBD2|TRBV3-1/TRBV3-2|.
TGTGCCAGCAGCCAAGTAAGCGGGGGGGCCTTTAGCACAGATACGCAGTATTTT
CASSQVSGGAFSTDTQYF
>TRBJ2-7|.|TRBV2|.
TGTGCCAGCAGTGAGGGGTCCTACGAGCAGTACTTC
CASSEGSYEQYF
>TRBJ2-1|TRBD2|TRBV4-1|.
TGCGCCAGCAGCCAAGGTCCGGGACTAGCGGGGGGACCCTCCTACAATGAGCAGTTCTTC
CASSQGPGLAGGPSYNEQFF
>TRBJ2-7|TRBD1|TRBV4-2|once
TGTGCCAGCAGCCAAGATTGGGGACAGGGGCGCGAGCAGTACTTC
CASSQDWGQGREQYF
>TRBJ1-5|.|TRBV12-3/TRBV12-4|.
TGTGCCAGCAGTTTGGTGGGAAGCCAGCCCCAGCATTTT
CASSLVGSQPQHF
>TRBJ1-2|.|TRBV11-2|.
TGTGCCAGCAGCTTAGAGGGGCAGAACTATGGCTACACCTTC
CASSLEGQNYGYTF
>TRBJ1-4|.|TRBV28|.
TGTGCCAGCAGTTTAGGTTGGGTTGAAAAACTGTTTTTT
CASSLGWVEKLFF
>TRBJ2-7|.|TRBV18|once
TGTGCCAGCTCATCGGAGGTCCTCTCCTACGAGCAGTACTTC
CASSSEVLSYEQYF
>TRBJ2-3|.|TRBV10-2|.
TGCGCCAGCAAAGGAGGCACAGATACGCAGTATTTT
CASKGGTDTQYF
>TRBJ1-6|.|TRBV7-9|once
TGTGCCAGCAGCGTCCGGGACAACAATTCACCCCTCCACTTT
CASSVRDNNSPLHF
>TRBJ2-3|.|TRBV3-1/TRBV3-2|.
TGTGCCAGCAGCCTTACAGATACGCAGTATTTT
CASSLTDTQYF